This T cell receptor (beta chain) was profiled in a study of patients with pleural tuberculosis. There are 15 residues in the CDR3. V dropped 6 bases and J dropped 1 base, with 13 bases sitting between them. MiXCR, applied by TCRdb to the reads, yields one record per CDR3 protein. The sample carries approximately 53,000 distinct CDR3 sequences, about 7.3% recorded once. The sample holds many counts of this clonotype. The sequence derives from a human donor with pleural tuberculosis. The rearrangement uses TRBV12-3 or TRBV12-4 and TRBJ2-4; TRBD1 or TRBD2 may be the D gene (5 bases each). This chain's CDR3 is CASSKPGSAKNIQYF. CDR3 nucleotides: TGTGCCAGCAGCAAACCAGGGAGTGCCAAAAACATTCAGTACTTC.